The 18 T cell receptor beta chains below all came from one sample that was sequenced in a study of blood T cell repertoires in COVID-19. The repertoire was sequenced with immunoSEQ multiplex PCR; TCRdb's copy has only in-frame clones and lacks some. Here the sample spans 84,000 or so clones, around 85% being singletons. The specimen sequenced was peripheral blood. Receptors were obtained from a man older than 75 with active or convalescent COVID-19.

The V call is TRBV25-1, the J call TRBJ1-4; the D gene is possibly TRBD1 (6 bases). V was pared by 4 bases and J by 3 bases, with 15 bases between. Germline CDR1 and CDR2: MGHDK and SYGVNS. This CDR3 region has 16 residues. CDR3 protein: CASSGFIGQPNEKLFF. The CDR3 DNA reads TGTGCCAGCAGTGGGTTTATAGGACAGCCTAATGAAAAACTGTTTTTT.

V and J are TRBV23-1 and TRBJ2-1; 14 bases line up with TRBD2. TRBV23-1 is noted as an ORF with a role that remains uncertain. The J segment lost 8 bases and the V segment lost 4 bases, leaving 13 bases of the junction unmatched. The CDR3 sequence is 18 residues long. Here the CDR3 DNA reads TGCGCCAGCAGTCTGAAGGACAGGGGGACTAGCGGGAGTGATGAGCAGTTCTTC. Protein product: CASSLKDRGTSGSDEQFF.

The chain carries TRBV7-2 and TRBJ2-1; perhaps TRBD2 as D (6 bases). Trimming took 6 bases from V and 5 from J, leaving 17 bases between them. The CDR3 runs to 15 residues. Germline lookup yields CDR1 SGHTA and CDR2 FQGNSA. The CDR3 sequence: CASSIAAGSHNEQFF. The DNA of the CDR3 is TGTGCCAGCAGTATAGCGGCGGGTTCCCACAATGAGCAGTTCTTC.

V usage is TRBV10-2 and J usage is TRBJ2-5; the D gene is possibly TRBD1 (5 bases). CDR1 is WSHSY, CDR2 SAAADI, per germline. The CDR3 consists of 13 residues. V lost 6 bases and J lost 5, with 13 bases in between. The CDR3 spells CASRAGSAETQYF. In nucleotides, the CDR3 is TGCGCCAGCAGGGCAGGGTCGGCTGAGACCCAGTACTTC.

The V gene is TRBV13, the J gene TRBJ2-2; 7 bases fit TRBD1. The CDR3 extends over 15 amino acids. The germline V gene encodes CDR1 PRHDT and CDR2 FYEKMQ (reference sequence). Losses at the gene ends were 5 bases for V and 4 bases for J; bases not matched to a gene: 7. This CDR3 is CASSTTGLSTGELFF. In DNA form, the CDR3 reads TGTGCCAGCAGCACGACAGGGTTGAGCACCGGGGAGCTGTTTTTT. Combining the CDR3 with reference TRBV13 and TRBJ2-2 gives the whole variable domain AAGVIQSPRHLIKEKRETATLKCYPIPRHDTVYWYQQGPGQDPQFLISFYEKMQSDKGSIPDRFSAQQFSDYHSELNMSSLELGDSALYFCASSTTGLSTGELFFGEGSRLTVL.

This sequence joins TRBV21-1 and TRBJ1-1. TRBV21-1 is marked as a pseudogene. The CDR3 runs 11 residues. The CDR3 coding sequence is TGTGCCAGCAGCAACGGCACTGAAGCTTTCTTT. Its protein is CASSNGTEAFF.

This clone was recorded once. The chain combines TRBV4-2 with TRBJ2-3, with D possibly being TRBD2 (5 bases). The CDR3 has 17 amino acids. V was shortened by 2 bases and J by 3 bases, with 18 bases between the two germline ends. CDR1 is LGHNA, CDR2 YNFKEQ, per germline. The CDR3 loop is CASSQRARALVTDTQYF. CDR3 bases: TGTGCCAGCAGCCAAAGGGCGCGGGCCCTGGTTACAGATACGCAGTATTTT.

This chain links TRBV30 with TRBJ1-5, with D perhaps TRBD1 (5 bases). CDR3 length: 14 residues. Germline V gene sequence: CDR1 GTSNPN, CDR2 SVGIG (reference sequence). V lost 1 base and J 7 bases, leaving 14 bases between the germline ends. As DNA, the CDR3 is TGTGCCTGGAGTGAAGGGGTGATCAACCAGCCCCAGCATTTT. It specifies CAWSEGVINQPQHF.

Comments on this clone: This specimen includes other DNA sequences encoding the same CDR3. V and J are TRBV6-5 and TRBJ1-1; D may be TRBD1 (6 bases). The CDR3 has 13 residues. The V end lost 6 bases, the J end lost 4 bases, and 12 bases lay between the germline ends. Germline CDR1 is MNHEY and CDR2 is SVGAGI. The CDR3 region has the DNA TGTGCCAGCAGCCGGGGGGGCGGCACTGAAGCTTTCTTT. It codes for CASSRGGGTEAFF.

The chain couples TRBV11-2 to TRBJ1-5; a possible D gene is TRBD1 (6 bases). V dropped 2 bases and J dropped 4 bases, with 6 bases sitting between them. The CDR3 contains 13 residues. The germline V gene has CDR1 SGHAT and CDR2 FQNNGV. The CDR3 loop reads CASSLQGNQPQHF. For the CDR3, the DNA is TGTGCCAGCAGCTTACAGGGGAATCAGCCCCAGCATTTT.

The rearrangement links TRBV5-1 to TRBJ1-1; D is unresolved. Trimming took 7 bases from V and 2 from J, leaving 9 bases between them. This CDR3 is built from 12 residues. Germline V lookup: CDR1 SGHRS, CDR2 YFSETQ. For the CDR3, the DNA is TGCGCCAGCGGGCAGGATAACACTGAAGCTTTCTTT. Protein sequence: CASGQDNTEAFF. The entire variable domain, with the rest obtained from reference TRBV5-1 and TRBJ1-1, is as follows: KAGVTQTPRYLIKTRGQQVTLSCSPISGHRSVSWYQQTPGQGLQFLFEYFSETQRNKGNFPGRFSGRQFSNSRSEMNVSTLELGDSALYLCASGQDNTEAFFGQGTRLTVV.

The genes are TRBV28 and TRBJ2-7; 12 positions match TRBD1. Germline CDR1 is MDHEN and CDR2 is SYDVKM. This CDR3 comprises 17 residues. V dropped 6 bases and J dropped 0; count of bases not matched to a gene: 9. The CDR3 reads CASSSSMGQGASYEQYV. The CDR3 DNA reads as TGTGCCAGCAGCTCAAGTATGGGACAGGGGGCCTCCTACGAGCAGTACGTC.

The chain combines TRBV29-1 with TRBJ2-5; 8 bases line up with TRBD2. V lost 6 bases and J lost 4; bases outside the gene matches: 7. This CDR3 is 13 amino acids long. Germline CDR1 SQVTM, CDR2 ANQGSEA. The CDR3 spells CSVGGGNGETQYF. The CDR3 nucleotides read TGCAGCGTCGGGGGGGGCAATGGAGAGACCCAGTACTTC. Combining the CDR3 with reference TRBV29-1 and TRBJ2-5 gives the whole variable domain SAVISQKPSRDICQRGTSLTIQCQVDSQVTMMFWYRQQPGQSLTLIATANQGSEATYESGFVIDKFPISRPNLTFSTLTVSNMSPEDSSIYLCSVGGGNGETQYFGPGTRLLVL.

The chain links TRBV15 to TRBJ1-2, with D perhaps matching TRBD1 (5 bases). Germline V gene sequence: CDR1 LNHNV, CDR2 YYDKDF (reference sequence). V was clipped by 0 bases and J by 4 bases, with 21 bases between them. The CDR3 extends over 18 amino acids. CDR3 protein: CATSRDTLSLGLVYGYTF. For the CDR3, the DNA is TGTGCCACCAGCAGAGATACCCTGTCGCTGGGGCTAGTCTATGGCTACACCTTC. Supplemented by reference TRBV15 and TRBJ1-2, the full variable domain reads DAMVIQNPRYQVTQFGKPVTLSCSQTLNHNVMYWYQQKSSQAPKLLFHYYDKDFNNEADTPDNFQSRRPNTSFCFLDIRSPGLGDTAMYLCATSRDTLSLGLVYGYTFGSGTRLTVV.

The rearrangement links TRBV5-1 to TRBJ1-1; no definite D call. Germline loops: CDR1 SGHRS, CDR2 YFSETQ. The CDR3 is 13 residues long. Trimming stripped 1 base from V and 2 bases from J, with 6 bases between. The CDR3 DNA sequence: TGCGCCAGCAGCTTGCAGTCCAACACTGAAGCTTTCTTT. As protein: CASSLQSNTEAFF.

The rearrangement joins TRBV14 to TRBJ1-6, with 7 bases fitting TRBD1. The CDR3 runs 14 residues. CDR1 is SGHDN and CDR2 is FVKESK in the germline V gene. V shed 3 bases, J shed 10 bases, and the junction held 6 bases outside the gene matches. The CDR3 loop reads CASSQGRGWSPLHF. The CDR3 region has the DNA TGTGCCAGCAGCCAGGGCAGGGGGTGGTCACCCCTCCACTTT.

The sample holds one count of this clone. The gene calls are TRBV6-5 and TRBJ2-2; D not certain. This CDR3 spans 14 amino acids. V was clipped by 6 bases and J by 6 bases, with 14 bases between them. Per the germline V gene, CDR1 is MNHEY and CDR2 is SVGAGI. The CDR3 protein is CASRAIGVAGELFF. The CDR3, as DNA: TGTGCCAGCAGAGCGATCGGAGTAGCCGGGGAGCTGTTTTTT.

J is TRBJ2-1 and V is TRBV14, with TRBD1 matching 7 bases. J gave up 1 base and V 1 base, and 4 bases lay outside the gene matches. This CDR3 spans 16 amino acids. Per the germline V gene, CDR1 is SGHDN and CDR2 is FVKESK. In DNA form, the CDR3 reads TGTGCCAGCAGCCAAGCCCGACAGGGATCCTACAATGAGCAGTTCTTC. It codes for CASSQARQGSYNEQFF.